This TCR beta chain was captured in a study of T cell responses to AZD1222 COVID-19 vaccine. Samples with a second dose at about 4 or about 12 weeks were pooled together. In the case of this clone: Its target is unknown.

General study points: It should be noted that donors were predominantly white British and more often female, and clonal diversity was possibly underestimated. Distributed over spike, vaccine-associated CD4 TCRs predominated at 160-218 and 743-854. Scientists sampled the repertoires only once the peak T cell response had passed.

CDR1 is SEHNR and CDR2 is FQNEAQ in the germline V gene (reference sequence). J was trimmed by 0 bases and V by 5 bases; bases with no gene match: 10. This CDR3 is 18 amino acids long. Profiling relied on immunoSEQ multiplex PCR, and the TCRdb table lists in-frame clones only, not all of them. The sample yields roughly 110,000 clones, approximately 90% seen once. Specimen: peripheral blood, collected 28 days after the second AZD1222 dose. This clonotype originated in an adult who received the AZD1222 COVID-19 vaccine. The gene calls are TRBV7-9 and TRBJ2-6, with 7 bases that match TRBD1. The CDR3 nucleotides are TGTGCCAGCAGCGATTGGACAGGCCTTAGCTCTGGGGCCAACGTCCTGACTTTC. Translation gives CASSDWTGLSSGANVLTF.